This TCR beta chain was retrieved from a study of technical replicates of blood from a few donors. Method: immunoSEQ multiplex PCR; TCRdb's copy keeps in-frame clones and lacks some. Here the sample spans 75,000 to 100,000 clones, approximately 94% being singletons. Sequenced material: T cells isolated from PBMCs. The sequence was obtained from a human donor in good health.

In DNA form, the CDR3 reads TGTGCCAGCAGTTACTCGAGTTTGGGGGCGGGAAACATTCAGTACTTC. It yields the protein CASSYSSLGAGNIQYF. The gene calls are TRBV6-5 and TRBJ2-4; D is possibly TRBD1 (6 bases). The V gene's germline CDR1 is MNHEY and CDR2 SVGAGI. V was trimmed by 0 bases and J by 6 bases, leaving 15 bases between them. The CDR3 runs 16 residues.